This T cell receptor (beta chain) emerged from a study of shared T cell receptors in the human thymus. Between the trimmed V and J ends, which lost 0 bases and 2 bases, there was a span of 11 bases. Germline loops: CDR1 SGHRS, CDR2 YFSETQ. This CDR3 is built from 16 residues. The repertoire was sequenced with immunoSEQ multiplex PCR; TCRdb's copy has only in-frame clones and lacks some. Among approximately 490,000 clones listed, approximately 78% were seen once. The same data also contributed to another study, on human thymus T cells.

The chain combines TRBV5-1 with TRBJ2-2; tentatively, D is TRBD1 (6 bases). The source is a boy less than two years old with a congenital heart defect. The sequenced sample was thymocytes. The CDR3: CASSLVTGPNTGELFF. The DNA for the CDR3 is TGCGCCAGCAGCTTGGTAACAGGGCCCAACACCGGGGAGCTGTTTTTT.